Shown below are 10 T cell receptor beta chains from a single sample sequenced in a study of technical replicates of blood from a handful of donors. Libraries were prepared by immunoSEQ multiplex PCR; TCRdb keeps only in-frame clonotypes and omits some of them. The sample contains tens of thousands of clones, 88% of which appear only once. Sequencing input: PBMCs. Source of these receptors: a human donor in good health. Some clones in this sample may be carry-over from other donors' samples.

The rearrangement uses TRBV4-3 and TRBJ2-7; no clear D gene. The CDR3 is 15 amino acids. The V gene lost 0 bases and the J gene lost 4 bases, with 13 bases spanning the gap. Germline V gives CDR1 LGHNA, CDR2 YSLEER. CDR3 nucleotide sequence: TGCGCCAGCAGCCAAGATGTGGGCCATCTGTACGAGCAGTACTTC. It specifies CASSQDVGHLYEQYF.

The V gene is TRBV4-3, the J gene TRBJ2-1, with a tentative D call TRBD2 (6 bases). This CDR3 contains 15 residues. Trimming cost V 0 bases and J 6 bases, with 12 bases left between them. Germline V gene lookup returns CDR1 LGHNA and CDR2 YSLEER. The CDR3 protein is CASSQDGLAINEQFF. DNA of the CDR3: TGCGCCAGCAGCCAAGATGGGCTAGCGATCAATGAGCAGTTCTTC.

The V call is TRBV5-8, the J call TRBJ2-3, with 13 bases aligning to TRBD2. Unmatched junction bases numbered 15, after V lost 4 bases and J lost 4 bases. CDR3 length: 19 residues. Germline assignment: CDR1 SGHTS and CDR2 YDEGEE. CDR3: CASSLHLRTSGGGADTQYF. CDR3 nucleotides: TGTGCCAGCAGCCTACACCTAAGGACTAGCGGGGGAGGTGCAGATACGCAGTATTTT.

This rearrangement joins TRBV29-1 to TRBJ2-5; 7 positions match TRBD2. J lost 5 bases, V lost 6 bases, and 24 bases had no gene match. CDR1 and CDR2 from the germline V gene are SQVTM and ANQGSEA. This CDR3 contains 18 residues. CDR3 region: CSVFGLAAASSSRETQYF. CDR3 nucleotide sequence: TGCAGCGTATTCGGGCTAGCGGCCGCGTCCTCCTCGAGGGAGACCCAGTACTTC.

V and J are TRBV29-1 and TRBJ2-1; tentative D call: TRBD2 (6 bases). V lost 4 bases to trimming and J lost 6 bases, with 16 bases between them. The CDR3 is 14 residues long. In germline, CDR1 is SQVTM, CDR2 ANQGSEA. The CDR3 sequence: CSVAGTLGANEQFF. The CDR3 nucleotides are TGCAGCGTTGCCGGGACTTTGGGCGCCAATGAGCAGTTCTTC.

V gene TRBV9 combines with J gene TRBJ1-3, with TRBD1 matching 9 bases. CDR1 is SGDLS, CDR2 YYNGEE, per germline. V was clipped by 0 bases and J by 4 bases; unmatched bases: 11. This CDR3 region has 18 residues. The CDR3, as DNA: TGTGCCAGCAGCGTAGGTGCCGGGACAGGGCTTCACGGAAACACCATATATTTT. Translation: CASSVGAGTGLHGNTIYF.

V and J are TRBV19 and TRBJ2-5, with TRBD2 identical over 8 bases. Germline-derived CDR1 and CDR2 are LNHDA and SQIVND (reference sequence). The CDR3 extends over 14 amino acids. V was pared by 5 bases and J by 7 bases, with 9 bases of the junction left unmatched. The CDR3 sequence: CASSLGLAIGTQYF. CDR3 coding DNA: TGTGCCAGTAGTTTAGGACTAGCTATAGGGACCCAGTACTTC.

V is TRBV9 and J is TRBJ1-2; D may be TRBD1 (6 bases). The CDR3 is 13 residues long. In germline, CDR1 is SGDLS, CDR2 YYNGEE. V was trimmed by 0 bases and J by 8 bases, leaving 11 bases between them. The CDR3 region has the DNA TGTGCCAGCAGCGTAGGGGGGCAGGGCGGCTACACCTTC. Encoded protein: CASSVGGQGGYTF.

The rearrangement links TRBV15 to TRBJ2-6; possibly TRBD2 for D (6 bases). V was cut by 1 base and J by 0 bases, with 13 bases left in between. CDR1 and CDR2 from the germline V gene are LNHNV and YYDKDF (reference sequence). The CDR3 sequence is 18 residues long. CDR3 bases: TGTGCCACCAGCAGAGGGAGGACGGGACTCTCTGGGGCCAACGTCCTGACTTTC. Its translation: CATSRGRTGLSGANVLTF. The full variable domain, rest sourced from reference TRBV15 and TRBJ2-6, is DAMVIQNPRYQVTQFGKPVTLSCSQTLNHNVMYWYQQKSSQAPKLLFHYYDKDFNNEADTPDNFQSRRPNTSFCFLDIRSPGLGDTAMYLCATSRGRTGLSGANVLTFGAGSRLTVL.

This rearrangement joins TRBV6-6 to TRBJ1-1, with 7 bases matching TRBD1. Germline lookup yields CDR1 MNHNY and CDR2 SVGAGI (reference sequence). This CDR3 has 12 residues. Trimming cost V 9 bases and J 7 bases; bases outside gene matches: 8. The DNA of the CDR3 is TGTGCCAGTAGGGGGCGGGGGGATGAAGCTTTCTTT. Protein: CASRGRGDEAFF.